This T cell receptor (beta chain) was retrieved from a study of technical replicates of blood from several donors. Some clones are missing from TCRdb's copy, which holds only in-frame ones; the method was immunoSEQ multiplex PCR. The data contain more than 75,000 clones, roughly 94% of them singletons. The sequenced material came from T cells isolated from PBMCs. This TCR was recovered from a human donor in good health.

The CDR3 is CASSFWDKNTEAFF. DNA of the CDR3: TGTGCCAGCAGCTTTTGGGACAAGAACACTGAAGCTTTCTTT. The rearrangement uses TRBV7-9 and TRBJ1-1; D perhaps matches TRBD1 (6 bases). Germline CDR1 and CDR2: SEHNR and FQNEAQ (reference sequence). Trimming shortened V by 3 bases and J by 1 base, and 9 bases separated the two germline ends. The CDR3 extends over 14 amino acids.